One and the same sample provided the 15 T cell receptor beta chains below, sequenced in a study of radiotherapy plus CTLA-4 blockade in lung cancer. Profiled with immunoSEQ multiplex PCR; TCRdb holds only in-frame clones, not every one. Seen here are 81,000 or so clones, around 90% observed once, and the top ten hold just over 0.85%. Sequencing was performed on peripheral blood, taken from a patient treated with radiotherapy plus ipilimumab. These TCRs come from a human donor with non-small cell lung cancer who had stable disease on radiotherapy plus ipilimumab.

The chain employs TRBV12-2 and TRBJ2-7; the table's D call, TRBD1, was not checked against the DNA. TRBV12-2 is classified as a pseudogene. The CDR3 has 13 residues. Written as DNA, the CDR3 is TGTGCAAGTCGCTTACAGGTAAAGCACGAGCAGTACTTC. Translation: CASRLQVKHEQYF.

V and J are TRBV5-1 and TRBJ2-7; maybe TRBD1 (6 bases). The CDR3 runs 13 residues. V was cut by 7 bases and J by 0 bases, with 11 bases left in between. CDR1 and CDR2 from the germline V gene are SGHRS and YFSETQ. The chain's CDR3 is CASGEGDSYEQYF. The DNA of the CDR3 is TGCGCCAGCGGCGAGGGGGACTCCTACGAGCAGTACTTC.

The sample holds a few counts of this clone. The chain uses TRBV2 and TRBJ2-7; D is undetermined. This CDR3 comprises 12 residues. Germline loops: CDR1 SNHLY, CDR2 FYNNEI. The germline V and J ends were trimmed by 6 bases and 5 bases, with 11 bases remaining between them. The CDR3 nucleotides are TGTGCCAGCAGGGGCAGTACCCACGAGCAGTACTTC. This translates into CASRGSTHEQYF.

The chain joins TRBV28 to TRBJ2-7; D gene unclear. Germline loops: CDR1 MDHEN, CDR2 SYDVKM. This CDR3 comprises 15 residues. V lost 4 bases to trimming and J lost 2 bases, with 15 bases between them. The CDR3 region has the DNA TGTGCCAGCAGTTCCTTCCCCCGGCCCCCCTACGAGCAGTACTTC. Translation gives CASSSFPRPPYEQYF.

The chain combines TRBV10-3 with TRBJ1-5, with 10 bases aligning to TRBD1. CDR3 length: 14 residues. Germline V gene data show CDR1 as ENHRY and CDR2 as SYGVKD. Trimming at V came to 4 bases and at J to 6 bases, leaving 3 bases not matched to a gene. CDR3 sequence: CAISARTGGQPQHF. CDR3 DNA: TGTGCCATCAGTGCTCGGACAGGGGGTCAGCCCCAGCATTTT.

This sequence joins TRBV7-9 and TRBJ2-7; D might be TRBD1 (6 bases). Germline V gene sequence: CDR1 SEHNR, CDR2 FQNEAQ (reference sequence). The CDR3 consists of 12 residues. V lost 5 bases to trimming and J lost 3 bases, with 8 bases between them. The CDR3 DNA reads as TGTGCCAGCAGCAAGGGGGACTACGAGCAGTACTTC. Protein sequence: CASSKGDYEQYF. Full variable domain (remainder filled in from reference TRBV7-9 and TRBJ2-7): DTGVSQNPRHKITKRGQNVTFRCDPISEHNRLYWYRQTLGQGPEFLTYFQNEAQLEKSRLLSDRFSAERPKGSFSTLEIQRTEQGDSAMYLCASSKGDYEQYFGPGTRLTVT.

The table lists this clone with a few counts. The chain carries TRBV28 and TRBJ1-5; 9 bases are a match to TRBD1. Losses at the gene ends were 6 bases for V and 6 bases for J; bases not matched to a gene: 3. The CDR3 has 13 amino acids. Germline CDR1 and CDR2: MDHEN and SYDVKM. CDR3 residues: CASRRDRAQPQHF. CDR3 nucleotide sequence: TGTGCCAGCAGACGGGACAGGGCTCAGCCCCAGCATTTT.

This clone was detected only once. In nucleotides, the CDR3 is TGTGCCAGTCAGGCAGGGGGAGAGACCCAGTACTTC. Protein product: CASQAGGETQYF. The J gene is TRBJ2-5, the V gene TRBV6-6; 7 positions agree with TRBD1. The CDR3 extends over 12 amino acids. J gave up 4 bases and V 9 bases, and 5 bases lay outside the gene matches. Germline-derived CDR1 and CDR2 are MNHNY and SVGAGI (reference sequence).

The chain employs TRBV5-6 and TRBJ2-3, with D perhaps TRBD2 (5 bases). V lost 1 base and J 1 base, leaving 13 bases between the germline ends. Germline CDR1 and CDR2: SGHDT and YYEEEE. The CDR3 runs to 16 residues. The CDR3 sequence: CASSLFRTVGTDTQYF. Here the CDR3 DNA reads TGTGCCAGCAGCTTGTTCCGGACTGTGGGCACAGATACGCAGTATTTT. Filled out from reference TRBV5-6 and TRBJ2-3, the complete variable domain reads DAGVTQSPTHLIKTRGQQVTLRCSPKSGHDTVSWYQQALGQGPQFIFQYYEEEERQRGNFPDRFSGHQFPNYSSELNVNALLLGDSALYLCASSLFRTVGTDTQYFGPGTRLTVL.

This clone was detected a few times. J is TRBJ1-6 and V is TRBV5-1; perhaps TRBD1 as D (5 bases). Trimming removed 5 bases from V and 11 bases from J, with 29 bases in between. The length of the CDR3 is 18 residues. Germline V lookup: CDR1 SGHRS, CDR2 YFSETQ. CDR3 amino acids: CASSLRRNRDPDFAPLHF. DNA of the CDR3: TGCGCCAGCAGTTTGAGACGGAACCGGGACCCAGATTTTGCACCCCTCCACTTT.

This rearrangement joins TRBV27 to TRBJ2-1; D remains unclear. In germline, CDR1 is MNHEY, CDR2 SMNVEV (reference sequence). V shed 6 bases and J shed 0 bases, with 9 bases lying between them. The CDR3 length is 14 residues. The CDR3 region has the DNA TGTGCCAGCAGCGGTGACCCCTCCTACAATGAGCAGTTCTTC. This translates into CASSGDPSYNEQFF.

This clone appeared a single time. The rearrangement uses TRBV2 and TRBJ1-1, with 7 bases lining up with TRBD1. The CDR3 totals 14 residues. In germline, CDR1 is SNHLY, CDR2 FYNNEI. After removal of 9 bases from V and 1 base from J, the junction contained 8 bases not matched to a gene. The CDR3 region is CARSTGQGNTEAFF. DNA of the CDR3: TGTGCCAGATCGACAGGGCAGGGGAACACTGAAGCTTTCTTT.

This clone was counted a single time. The chain uses TRBV5-4 and TRBJ1-5; tentatively, D is TRBD1 (5 bases). The V gene's germline CDR1 is SGHNT and CDR2 YYREEE (reference sequence). This CDR3 region has 15 residues. V dropped 0 bases and J dropped 0 bases, with 7 bases sitting between them. CDR3 nucleotides: TGTGCCAGCAGCTTGGGGGGGTTTAGCAATCAGCCCCAGCATTTT. Amino acids: CASSLGGFSNQPQHF.

This clone was picked up a small number of times. The chain employs TRBV19 and TRBJ2-7, with a weak D call TRBD1 (6 bases). CDR3 length: 13 amino acids. Germline V gives CDR1 LNHDA, CDR2 SQIVND (reference sequence). The ends were cut back, 3 bases at V and 7 bases at J, with 13 bases in the middle. The CDR3 spells CASSIRGIREQYF. DNA for the CDR3: TGTGCCAGTAGTATCAGGGGCATAAGAGAGCAGTACTTC.

The chain carries TRBV28 and TRBJ1-5; TRBD1 aligns across 7 bases. CDR3 size: 15 residues. The germline V gene has CDR1 MDHEN and CDR2 SYDVKM. V lost 3 bases, J lost 4 bases, and 6 bases stayed unmatched. The CDR3 coding sequence is TGTGCCAGCAGTTTGCCCCAGGGGGGGAATCAGCCCCAGCATTTT. As protein: CASSLPQGGNQPQHF.